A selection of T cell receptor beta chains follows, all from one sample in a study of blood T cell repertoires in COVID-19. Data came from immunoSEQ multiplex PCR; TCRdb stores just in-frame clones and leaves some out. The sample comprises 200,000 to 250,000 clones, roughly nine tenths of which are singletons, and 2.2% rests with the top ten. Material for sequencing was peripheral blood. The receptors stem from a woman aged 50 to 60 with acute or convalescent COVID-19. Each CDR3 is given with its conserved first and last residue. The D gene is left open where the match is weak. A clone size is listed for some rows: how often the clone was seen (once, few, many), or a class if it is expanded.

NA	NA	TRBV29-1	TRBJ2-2	CSCGESGELFF	TGCAGCTGCGGGGAGTCCGGGGAGCTGTTTTTT
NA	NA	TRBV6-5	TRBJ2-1	CASILDSYNEQFF	NA
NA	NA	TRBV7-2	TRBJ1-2	CASSLASGSGENYGYTF	TGTGCCAGCAGCTTAGCTTCGGGCAGCGGAGAGAACTATGGCTACACCTTC
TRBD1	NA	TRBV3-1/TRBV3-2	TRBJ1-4	CASSLSTGKGSGEKLFF	TGTGCCAGCAGCCTGTCGACAGGGAAAGGGTCGGGGGAAAAACTGTTTTTT
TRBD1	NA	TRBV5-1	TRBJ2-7	CASSLLSGQGNYEQYF	TGCGCCAGCAGCTTACTTTCGGGACAGGGTAATTACGAGCAGTACTTC
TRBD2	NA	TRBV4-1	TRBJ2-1	CASSQGTSENNEQFF	TGCGCCAGCAGCCAAGGGACTAGCGAAAACAATGAGCAGTTCTTC
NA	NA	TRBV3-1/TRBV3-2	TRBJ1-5	CASSQGTAYQPQHF	TGTGCCAGCAGCCAAGGGACAGCCTATCAGCCCCAGCATTTT
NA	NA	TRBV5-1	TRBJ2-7	CASSLEGPYEQYF	TGCGCCAGCAGCTTGGAGGGGCCCTACGAGCAGTACTTC
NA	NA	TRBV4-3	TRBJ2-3	CASSPGQGLTDTQYF	TGCGCCAGCAGCCCGGGCCAGGGCCTCACAGATACGCAGTATTTT
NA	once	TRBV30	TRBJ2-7	CAWSGGLDPQYF	TGTGCCTGGAGTGGGGGGCTTGACCCGCAGTACTTC
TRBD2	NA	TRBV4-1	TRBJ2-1	CASSQDRTSWFF	TGCGCCAGCAGCCAAGATCGGACTAGCTGGTTCTTC
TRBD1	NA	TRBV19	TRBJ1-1	CASSEGQFTEAFF	TGTGCCAGTAGTGAGGGACAGTTCACTGAAGCTTTCTTT
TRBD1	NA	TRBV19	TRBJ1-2	CASSPDRGEYTF	TGTGCCAGTAGTCCGGACAGGGGGGAGTACACCTTC
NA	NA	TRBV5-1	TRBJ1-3	CASSIGTSSGNTIYF	TGCGCCAGCAGCATCGGGACAAGCTCTGGAAACACCATATATTTT
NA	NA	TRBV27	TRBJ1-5	CASSFSPGAGQPQHF	TGTGCCAGCAGTTTCTCTCCAGGGGCAGGTCAGCCCCAGCATTTT
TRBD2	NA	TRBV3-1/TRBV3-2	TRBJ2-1	CASLGAGTFGEQFF	TGTGCCAGCCTGGGAGCGGGGACCTTTGGTGAGCAGTTCTTC
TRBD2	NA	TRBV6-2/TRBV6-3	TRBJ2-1	CASSPGLAGGQSYNEQFF	TGTGCCAGCAGTCCGGGACTAGCGGGGGGGCAGTCCTACAATGAGCAGTTCTTC
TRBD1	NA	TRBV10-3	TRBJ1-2	CAITEQGAYGYTF	TGTGCCATCACTGAACAGGGGGCTTACGGCTACACCTTC
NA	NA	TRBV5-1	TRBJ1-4	CASSLQGGTNEKLFF	TGCGCCAGCAGCTTGCAGGGTGGAACTAATGAAAAACTGTTTTTT
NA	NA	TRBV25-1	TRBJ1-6	CASSTASNSPLHF	TGTGCCAGCAGTACGGCTAGTAATTCACCCCTCCACTTT